The clone carrying this T cell receptor (beta chain) showed up just once. Antigen unknown. Because the CDR3 is missing its conserved closing phenylalanine or tryptophan, this is likely a read error. Because the CDR3's place on the DNA is in doubt, the DNA is left out and the CDR3 is given as listed by TCRdb. Inclusive of both ends, the CDR3 amounts to 8 amino acids. CDR1 and CDR2 from the germline V gene are ENHRY and SYGVKD. Having ophthalmopathy, the donors showed moderate-to-severe activity, CAS ≥3 and NOSPECS ≥4, with disease lasting under 3 months. Other autoimmune diseases, uncontrolled infections, pregnancy or lactation led to the exclusion of patients. This specimen belongs to a study of Graves' ophthalmopathy and Graves' hyperthyroidism. Amplified material comprised TCR beta CDR3 regions derived from RNA transcripts. Investigators did first-round RT-PCR with HTBI primers, then second-round multiplex PCR. TCRdb reprocessed the multiplex PCR reads via MiXCR and lists one record per CDR3 protein. Counted here are some 750,000 distinct CDR3 sequences, roughly two fifths occurring once; the ten biggest clones make up roughly 45%.

General study results and limits: Most clonotypes expanded in thyroid above 0.001 frequency were present in blood too.

The sequencing input was peripheral blood. The gene calls are TRBV10-3 and TRBJ2-6; the D segment call TRBD2 is taken from the table without a DNA check. The TCR comes from an adult man with Graves' ophthalmopathy. The chain's CDR3 is CAISEVAS.